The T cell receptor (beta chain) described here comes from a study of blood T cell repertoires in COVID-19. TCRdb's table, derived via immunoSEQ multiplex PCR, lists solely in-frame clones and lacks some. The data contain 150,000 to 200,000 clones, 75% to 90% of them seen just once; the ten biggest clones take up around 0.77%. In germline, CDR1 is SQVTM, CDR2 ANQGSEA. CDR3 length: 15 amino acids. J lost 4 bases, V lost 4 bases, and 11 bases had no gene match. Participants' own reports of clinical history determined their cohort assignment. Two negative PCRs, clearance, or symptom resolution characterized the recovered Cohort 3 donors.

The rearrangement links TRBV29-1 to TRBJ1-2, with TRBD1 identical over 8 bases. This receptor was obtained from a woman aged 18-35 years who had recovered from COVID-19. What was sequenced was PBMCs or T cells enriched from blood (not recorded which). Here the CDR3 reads CSVASGQGRAYGYTF. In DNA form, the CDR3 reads TGCAGCGTTGCATCCGGACAGGGCAGGGCCTATGGCTACACCTTC.